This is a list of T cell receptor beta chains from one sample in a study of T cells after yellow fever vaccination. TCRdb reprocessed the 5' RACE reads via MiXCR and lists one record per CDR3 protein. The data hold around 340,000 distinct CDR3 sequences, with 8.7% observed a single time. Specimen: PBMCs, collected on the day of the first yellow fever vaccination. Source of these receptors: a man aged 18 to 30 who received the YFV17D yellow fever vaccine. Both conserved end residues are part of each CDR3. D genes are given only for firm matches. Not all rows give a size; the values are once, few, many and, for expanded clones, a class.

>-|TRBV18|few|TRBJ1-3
CASSPSQVSSGNTIYF
TGTGCCAGCTCACCTTCGCAGGTCAGCTCTGGAAACACCATATATTTT
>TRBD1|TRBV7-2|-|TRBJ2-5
CASSASGTGGEYF
TGTGCCAGCAGCGCAAGCGGGACAGGGGGCGAGTACTTC
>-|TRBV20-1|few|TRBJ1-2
CSAVRGLGYGYTF
TGCAGTGCTGTCCGCGGGCTGGGCTATGGCTACACCTTC
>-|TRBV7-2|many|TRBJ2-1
CASTPGGGQFF
TGTGCCAGCACCCCAGGGGGGGGGCAGTTCTTC
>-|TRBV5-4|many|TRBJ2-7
CASSLGATNPGEQYF
TGTGCCAGCAGCCTGGGGGCGACGAATCCCGGCGAGCAGTACTTC
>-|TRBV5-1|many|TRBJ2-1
CASSFLSSYNEQFF
TGCGCCAGCAGCTTCTTGAGCTCCTACAATGAGCAGTTCTTC
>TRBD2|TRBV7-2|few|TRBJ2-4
CASSLVLAGSDIQYF
TGTGCCAGCAGCTTAGTTTTAGCGGGGTCCGACATTCAGTACTTC
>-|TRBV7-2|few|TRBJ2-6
CASNRESSGANVLTF
TGTGCCAGCAACAGGGAAAGTTCTGGGGCCAACGTCCTGACTTTC
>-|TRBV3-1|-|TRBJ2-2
CASRGRNTGELFF
TGTGCCAGCCGGGGACGGAACACCGGGGAGCTGTTTTTT
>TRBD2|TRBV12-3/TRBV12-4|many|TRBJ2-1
CASSPPGLGGVGEQFF
TGTGCCAGCAGTCCCCCGGGACTAGGGGGGGTAGGTGAGCAGTTCTTC
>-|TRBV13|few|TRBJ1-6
CASRVGGTNSPLHF
TGTGCCAGCAGAGTCGGGGGCACCAATTCACCCCTCCACTTT
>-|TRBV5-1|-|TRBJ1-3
CASSLEGLPGNTIYF
TGCGCCAGCAGCTTGGAAGGTTTGCCTGGAAACACCATATATTTT
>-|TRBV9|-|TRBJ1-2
CASSVYSGPYYGYTF
TGTGCCAGCAGCGTATACTCAGGGCCGTACTATGGCTACACCTTC
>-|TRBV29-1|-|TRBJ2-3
CSIGATVGNTQYF
TGCAGCATTGGGGCCACAGTTGGCAATACGCAGTATTTT
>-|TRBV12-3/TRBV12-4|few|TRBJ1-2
CASSLGGGGGYTF
TGTGCCAGCAGTTTGGGGGGTGGAGGCGGCTACACCTTC
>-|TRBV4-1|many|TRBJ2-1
CASSRDGSSYNEQFF
TGCGCCAGCAGCCGAGACGGCAGCTCCTACAATGAGCAGTTCTTC
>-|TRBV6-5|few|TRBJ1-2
CASWDPYGYTF
TGTGCCAGCTGGGACCCTTATGGCTACACCTTC
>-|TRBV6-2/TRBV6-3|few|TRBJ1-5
CASSYRGLEQPQHF
TGTGCCAGCAGTTACAGGGGGTTAGAGCAGCCCCAGCATTTT
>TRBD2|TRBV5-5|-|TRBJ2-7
CASSLNGLAGAVSQYF
TGTGCCAGCAGCTTGAACGGCCTAGCGGGGGCCGTGTCGCAGTACTTC
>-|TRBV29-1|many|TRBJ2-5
CSGRIYPGDQKETQYF
TGCAGCGGAAGGATCTATCCGGGGGACCAAAAAGAGACCCAGTACTTC
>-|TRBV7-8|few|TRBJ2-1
CASSRGQSNYNEQFF
TGTGCCAGCAGCCGGGGGCAGAGTAATTACAATGAGCAGTTCTTC
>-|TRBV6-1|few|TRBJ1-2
CATQLREGSYGYTF
TGTGCCACCCAATTACGAGAGGGGAGCTATGGCTACACCTTC
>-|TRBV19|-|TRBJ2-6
CASSAGLPAGANVLTF
TGTGCCAGTAGTGCCGGACTACCGGCTGGGGCCAACGTCCTGACTTTC
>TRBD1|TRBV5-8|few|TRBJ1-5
CASSSGTDSYSNQPQHF
TGTGCCAGCAGCTCGGGGACAGACAGCTATAGCAATCAGCCCCAGCATTTT
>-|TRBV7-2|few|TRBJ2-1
CASSFRRWDEQFF
TGTGCCAGCAGCTTCCGTCGGTGGGATGAGCAGTTCTTC
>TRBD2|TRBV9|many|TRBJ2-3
CASSATPGGLAGRGTDTQYF
TGTGCCAGCAGCGCCACCCCAGGGGGGCTAGCGGGGCGTGGCACAGATACGCAGTATTTT
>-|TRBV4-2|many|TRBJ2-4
CASSQAPPLALLAKNIQYF
TGTGCCAGCAGCCAAGCTCCGCCTTTAGCGCTACTAGCCAAAAACATTCAGTACTTC
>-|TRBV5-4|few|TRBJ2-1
CASSPDGLKSYNEQFF
TGTGCCAGCAGCCCCGACGGGTTAAAATCCTACAATGAGCAGTTCTTC
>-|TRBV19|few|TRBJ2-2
CASSNGQLNTGELFF
TGTGCCAGTAGTAACGGACAGCTGAACACCGGGGAGCTGTTTTTT
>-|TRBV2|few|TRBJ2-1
CASSVERYEQFF
TGTGCCAGCAGCGTCGAAAGGTATGAGCAGTTCTTC
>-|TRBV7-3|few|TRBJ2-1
CASSSGGLTYNEQFF
TGTGCCAGCAGTTCGGGGGGCTTAACCTACAATGAGCAGTTCTTC
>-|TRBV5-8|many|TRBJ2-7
CASPTGTYSYEQYF
TGTGCCAGCCCGACCGGGACCTACTCCTACGAGCAGTACTTC
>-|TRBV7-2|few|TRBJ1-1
CASTTQGNTEAFF
TGTGCCAGCACCACCCAGGGGAACACTGAAGCTTTCTTT
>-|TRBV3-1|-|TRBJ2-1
CASSPTQGIRFF
TGTGCCAGCAGCCCAACTCAGGGTATTCGGTTCTTC
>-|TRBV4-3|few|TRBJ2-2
CASSQEGRGFAANTGELFF
TGCGCCAGCAGCCAAGAGGGGCGGGGTTTTGCTGCGAACACCGGGGAGCTGTTTTTT
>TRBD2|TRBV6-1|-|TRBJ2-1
CASITKGLASYNEQFF
TGTGCCAGCATCACAAAAGGACTAGCTTCCTACAATGAGCAGTTCTTC
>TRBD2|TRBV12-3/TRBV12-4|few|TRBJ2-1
CATRALAGNNEQFF
TGTGCCACCCGCGCGCTAGCGGGGAACAATGAGCAGTTCTTC
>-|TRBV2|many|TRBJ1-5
CASSEGTTGNQPQHF
TGTGCCAGCAGTGAAGGAACAACAGGCAATCAGCCCCAGCATTTT
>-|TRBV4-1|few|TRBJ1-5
CASSQIWTGGNQPQHF
TGCGCCAGCAGCCAGATCTGGACTGGTGGCAATCAGCCCCAGCATTTT
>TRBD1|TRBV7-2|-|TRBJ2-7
CASSLGRGLSGEQYF
TGTGCCAGCAGCTTAGGCAGGGGGCTCTCGGGGGAGCAGTACTTC
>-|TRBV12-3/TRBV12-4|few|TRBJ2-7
CASSFDAVYEQYF
TGTGCCAGCAGTTTTGACGCGGTCTACGAGCAGTACTTC
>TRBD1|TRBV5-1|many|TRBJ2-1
CASSLRQGASDEQFF
TGCGCCAGCAGCCTACGACAGGGGGCTAGCGATGAGCAGTTCTTC
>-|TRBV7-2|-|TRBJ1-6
CASSKTGPKNSPLHF
TGTGCCAGCAGTAAAACGGGCCCCAAGAATTCACCCCTCCACTTT
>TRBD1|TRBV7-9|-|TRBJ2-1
CASSHPGTGASYNEQFF
TGTGCCAGCAGCCATCCCGGGACAGGGGCCTCCTACAATGAGCAGTTCTTC
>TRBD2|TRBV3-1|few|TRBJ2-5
CASTPAGQVVETQYF
TGTGCCAGCACCCCAGCGGGGCAGGTCGTGGAGACCCAGTACTTC
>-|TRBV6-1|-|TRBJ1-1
CASSPQGRGGRGNTEAFF
TGTGCCAGCAGTCCGCAGGGAAGGGGGGGAAGGGGAAACACTGAAGCTTTCTTT
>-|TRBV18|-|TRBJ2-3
CASSLLEEDTQYF
TGTGCCAGCTCATTACTAGAAGAAGATACGCAGTATTTT
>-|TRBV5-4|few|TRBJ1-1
CASRAGGNTEAFF
TGTGCCAGCAGAGCGGGGGGAAACACTGAAGCTTTCTTT
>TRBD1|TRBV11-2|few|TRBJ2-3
CASSFYKGAITFPDTQYF
TGTGCCAGCAGTTTTTATAAGGGGGCCATCACCTTTCCAGATACGCAGTATTTT
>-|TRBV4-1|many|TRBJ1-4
CASSQAGTGNEKLFF
TGCGCCAGCAGCCAGGCCGGGACGGGAAATGAAAAACTGTTTTTT
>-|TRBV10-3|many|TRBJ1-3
CAISESIGRISGNTIYF
TGTGCCATCAGTGAGTCGATTGGCAGAATCTCTGGAAACACCATATATTTT
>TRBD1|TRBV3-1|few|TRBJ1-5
CASSLSARGHQPQHF
TGTGCCAGCAGCCTCTCCGCCAGGGGGCATCAGCCCCAGCATTTT